This is a list of T cell receptor beta chains from one sample in a study of shared clonotypes between healthy human individuals. The assay was immunoSEQ multiplex PCR, and TCRdb's table has in-frame clones only and misses some. The data hold approximately 720,000 clones, with roughly 70% observed a single time. Specimen: memory CD4+ T cells sorted from blood. Receptors originate from a woman under 40 in good health. The CDR3 runs from the conserved cysteine through the conserved F or W. A D gene is named only where the DNA matches it firmly. The size field is filled for only some rows; it gives once, few, many or a size class.

j_call clone_size v_call d_call cdr3_aa cdr3_nt
TRBJ2-1 - TRBV7-2 TRBD2 CASSWTSGRYNEQFF TGTGCCAGCAGCTGGACTAGCGGGAGGTACAATGAGCAGTTCTTC
TRBJ1-3 - TRBV18 TRBD1 CASLPTGPGNTIYF TGTGCCAGCTTACCGACAGGGCCTGGAAACACCATATATTTT
TRBJ2-5 - TRBV14 TRBD2 CASSQGLAGGETQYF TGTGCCAGCAGCCAAGGTCTAGCGGGAGGAGAGACCCAGTACTTC
TRBJ2-2 - TRBV25-1 TRBD1 CASSFPGTGHTGELFF TGTGCCAGCAGCTTTCCCGGGACAGGTCACACCGGGGAGCTGTTTTTT
TRBJ2-3 - TRBV6-1 TRBD1 CASSVASPGQSTDTQYF TGTGCCAGCAGTGTCGCCTCACCGGGACAGAGCACAGATACGCAGTATTTT
TRBJ1-1 few TRBV30 - CAWSRAFDTEAFF TGTGCCTGGAGTCGGGCCTTTGACACTGAAGCTTTCTTT
TRBJ2-3 - TRBV5-4 TRBD2 CASSLAGLAVTDTQYF TGTGCCAGCAGCTTGGCCGGACTAGCGGTCACAGATACGCAGTATTTT
TRBJ2-7 few TRBV7-2 - CASSLREGSEQYF TGTGCCAGCAGCTTGCGTGAAGGGTCCGAGCAGTACTTC
TRBJ1-1 - TRBV7-8 - CASSPDGTTEAFF TGTGCCAGCAGCCCTGACGGTACGACTGAAGCTTTCTTT
TRBJ1-5 few TRBV19 - CASPFPSGKHDGNQPQHF TGTGCCAGTCCGTTCCCGAGCGGGAAGCATGACGGCAATCAGCCCCAGCATTTT
TRBJ2-3 - TRBV7-6 TRBD2 CASSSSGSRTDTQYF TGTGCCAGCAGCTCTAGCGGGAGCAGGACAGATACGCAGTATTTT
TRBJ2-1 - TRBV5-1 - CASSWSSYNEQFF TGCGCCAGCAGCTGGAGCTCCTACAATGAGCAGTTCTTC
TRBJ2-7 - TRBV5-1 TRBD1 CASSLGDRDFHEQYF TGCGCCAGCAGCTTGGGGGACAGGGATTTCCACGAGCAGTACTTC
TRBJ2-7 - TRBV28 - CASRTGGEQYF TGTGCCAGCAGAACAGGAGGAGAGCAGTACTTC
TRBJ1-5 few TRBV7-9 - CASSLVGDNQPQHF TGTGCCAGCAGCTTAGTGGGGGACAATCAGCCCCAGCATTTT
TRBJ2-7 - TRBV6-1 - CASSATRRAWNF TGTGCCAGCAGTGCAACCAGAAGGGCTTGGAACTTC
TRBJ2-6 - TRBV19 - CASSISRGSGANVLTF TGTGCCAGTAGTATTTCCAGGGGCTCTGGGGCCAACGTCCTGACTTTC
TRBJ1-6 - TRBV7-2 TRBD1 CASRGQEASPLHF TGTGCCAGCCGCGGACAGGAAGCTTCACCCCTCCACTTT
TRBJ2-3 few TRBV7-2 - CASSLVVLAPDTQYF TGTGCCAGCAGCTTAGTGGTCCTAGCCCCAGATACGCAGTATTTT
TRBJ2-7 - TRBV19 TRBD2 CASRAAGLAGYEQYF TGTGCCAGTAGAGCGGCGGGACTAGCGGGCTACGAGCAGTACTTC
TRBJ2-7 - TRBV5-1 TRBD2 CASSQLAGGPYEQYF TGCGCCAGCAGCCAACTAGCGGGAGGGCCCTACGAGCAGTACTTC
TRBJ2-7 - TRBV10-1 - CASSESLDGTYEQYF TGCGCCAGCAGTGAGTCGCTTGACGGAACCTACGAGCAGTACTTC
TRBJ2-5 - TRBV25-1 TRBD1 CASSDTSTQGVRETQYF TGTGCCAGCAGTGACACCTCCACACAGGGGGTCAGGGAGACCCAGTACTTC
TRBJ1-3 - TRBV27 - CASSLRGAAGNTIYF TGTGCCAGCAGTTTACGGGGGGCGGCTGGAAACACCATATATTTT
TRBJ2-1 - TRBV7-3 TRBD2 CASSPIPTSEGNEQFF TGTGCCAGCAGCCCGATCCCGACTAGCGAAGGAAATGAGCAGTTCTTC
TRBJ2-3 - TRBV7-2 - CASSLVPQTTDTQYF TGTGCCAGCAGCTTAGTCCCCCAGACGACAGATACGCAGTATTTT
TRBJ2-7 - TRBV28 - CASSSPGHPYEQYF TGTGCCAGCAGTTCCCCGGGACACCCCTACGAGCAGTACTTC
TRBJ2-7 few TRBV28 TRBD1 CASSLPGQGFYEQYF TGTGCCAGCAGTCTCCCGGGACAGGGGTTCTACGAGCAGTACTTC
TRBJ2-3 - TRBV28 TRBD2 CASSTTGLAGETQYF TGTGCCAGCAGTACGACGGGACTAGCGGGAGAAACGCAGTATTTT
TRBJ2-7 once TRBV15 - CATSRVRGLKNEQYF TGTGCCACCAGCAGAGTAAGGGGCCTAAAGAACGAGCAGTACTTC
TRBJ1-2 once TRBV27 - CASSPRTGGYGYTF TGTGCCAGCAGTCCCCGCACAGGAGGCTATGGCTACACCTTC
TRBJ2-5 - TRBV19 - CASSIAAAQETQYF TGTGCCAGTAGTATCGCGGCGGCACAAGAGACCCAGTACTTC
TRBJ1-4 few TRBV28 - CASSSTDPTVGEKLFF TGTGCCAGCAGTTCCACGGACCCCACCGTGGGTGAAAAACTGTTTTTT
TRBJ2-7 - TRBV28 - CASSPGSAYEQYF TGTGCCAGCAGTCCCGGCAGTGCCTACGAGCAGTACTTC
TRBJ2-1 - TRBV2 TRBD1 CASSNTGTVYNEQFF TGTGCCAGCAGTAATACCGGGACAGTTTACAATGAGCAGTTCTTC
TRBJ1-1 - TRBV28 - CASSSGSTEAFF TGTGCCAGCAGTTCCGGGTCCACTGAAGCTTTCTTT
TRBJ1-2 - TRBV6-1 TRBD1 CASSEEAGGGYGYTF TGTGCCAGCAGTGAAGAGGCAGGGGGCGGCTATGGCTACACCTTC
TRBJ2-7 - TRBV30 - CAWSVRGRSYEQYF TGTGCCTGGAGTGTACGGGGCAGATCCTACGAGCAGTACTTC
TRBJ2-5 - TRBV19 TRBD2 CASSNIGRAKETQYF TGTGCCAGTAGTAATATCGGGAGGGCCAAGGAGACCCAGTACTTC
TRBJ2-1 - TRBV15 TRBD2 CATSRSGTSGTNEQFF TGTGCCACAAGCAGATCTGGGACTAGCGGGACGAATGAGCAGTTCTTC
TRBJ1-1 - TRBV15 TRBD1 CATSRDYWRQGGIFPEAFF TGTGCCACCAGCAGAGATTATTGGAGACAGGGGGGTATTTTCCCTGAAGCTTTCTTT
TRBJ1-1 - TRBV5-5 - CASSLGGNTEAFF TGTGCCAGCAGCTTGGGCGGGAACACTGAAGCTTTCTTT
TRBJ2-7 once TRBV15 TRBD1 CATSRDPGTGAYEQYF TGTGCCACCAGCAGAGATCCTGGGACAGGCGCCTACGAGCAGTACTTC
TRBJ2-5 once TRBV7-8 TRBD2 CASLGASGGAQETQYF TGTGCCAGCCTAGGGGCTAGCGGAGGGGCCCAAGAGACCCAGTACTTC
TRBJ2-3 - TRBV27 - CASSSSRTDTQYF TGTGCCAGCAGTTCTAGTCGCACAGATACGCAGTATTTT